The 16 T cell receptor beta chains below all came from one sample that was sequenced in a study of beta chain features in type 1 diabetes. TCRB transcripts that were expressed got sequenced, as all of the isolated RNA had been reverse transcribed. Using immunoSEQ multiplex PCR, the repertoire was profiled, and TCRdb retains in-frame clones only, with some absent. The table has a few hundred thousand clones, about 25% seen once. The sequenced material came from central memory CD4+ T cells from blood. The receptors come from a young man in good health.

The rearrangement links TRBV5-1 to TRBJ2-3; the match to TRBD1 covers 7 bases. In germline, CDR1 is SGHRS, CDR2 YFSETQ. V lost 4 bases and J lost 4; bases outside the gene matches: 9. This CDR3 comprises 15 residues. CDR3 nucleotides: TGCGCCAGCAGCGTTTCGGGACAGCCTTCAGATACGCAGTATTTT. This sequence encodes CASSVSGQPSDTQYF.

This clone was counted only a few times. The chain carries TRBV29-1 and TRBJ2-7; 9 nucleotides match TRBD2. The CDR3 is 18 residues long. CDR1 is SQVTM and CDR2 is ANQGSEA in the germline V gene. The V gene end was trimmed by 4 bases and the J gene end by 4 bases; junction bases not matched to a gene: 20. In DNA form, the CDR3 reads TGCAGCGTTGGAATTTACAGGGGCGGGAGGGCCCTTCGGTACGAGCAGTACTTC. It yields the protein CSVGIYRGGRALRYEQYF.

This clone showed up just a few times. The chain uses TRBV30 and TRBJ2-3; D possibly matches TRBD1 or TRBD2 (6 bases each). The germline CDR1 and CDR2 sequences are GTSNPN and SVGIG (reference sequence). The CDR3 length is 14 residues. V was cut by 2 bases and J by 4 bases, with 13 bases left in between. The CDR3 spells CAWSKGGNSDTQYF. CDR3 DNA sequence: TGTGCCTGGAGTAAGGGGGGCAACTCAGATACGCAGTATTTT.

This clone was recorded a few times. The rearrangement joins TRBV19 to TRBJ1-1; a weak D match, TRBD1 (5 bases). Deletions cut 6 bases from V and 0 bases from J, with 20 bases between. The CDR3 runs 17 residues. CDR1 is LNHDA and CDR2 is SQIVND in the germline V gene (reference sequence). The CDR3 sequence is CASRGVTGTALNTEAFF. The CDR3 nucleotides are TGTGCCAGTAGGGGAGTAACCGGGACGGCCTTGAACACTGAAGCTTTCTTT.

This chain links TRBV4-1 with TRBJ2-1; 7 nucleotides match TRBD2. Germline V gene lookup returns CDR1 MGHRA and CDR2 YSYEKL. The CDR3 totals 17 residues. V lost 1 base and J lost 0; bases outside the gene matches: 6. The CDR3 loop is CASSQGYGGSSYNEQFF. CDR3 nucleotides: TGCGCCAGCAGCCAAGGATACGGGGGGAGCTCCTACAATGAGCAGTTCTTC.

This clone was found a few times. This chain connects TRBV7-8 to TRBJ2-5; no definite D call. V shed 4 bases and J shed 4 bases, with 10 bases lying between them. CDR1 is SGHVS and CDR2 is FQNEAQ in the germline V gene. The CDR3 runs to 13 residues. The CDR3 DNA is TGTGCCAGCAGCTCAACTCTCCCAGAGACCCAGTACTTC. Amino acid sequence: CASSSTLPETQYF. Looking up the rest from reference TRBV7-8 and TRBJ2-5 gives the full variable domain: GAGVSQSPRYKVAKRGQDVALRCDPISGHVSLFWYQQALGQGPEFLTYFQNEAQLDKSGLPSDRFFAERPEGSVSTLKIQRTQQEDSAVYLCASSSTLPETQYFGPGTRLLVL.

V gene TRBV29-1 combines with J gene TRBJ2-7, with TRBD2 matching 9 bases. CDR1 is SQVTM, CDR2 ANQGSEA, per germline. CDR3 length equals 12 residues. Trimming took 7 bases from V and 7 from J; bases not matched to a gene: 8. The CDR3 sequence is CSAISGSREQYF. For the CDR3, the DNA is TGCAGCGCAATTAGCGGGAGCAGGGAGCAGTACTTC.

This chain joins TRBV6-1 and TRBJ1-5; TRBD1 agrees at 7 bases. Per the germline V gene, CDR1 is MNHNS and CDR2 is SASEGT. The J segment lost 3 bases and the V segment lost 4 bases, leaving 6 bases of the junction unmatched. This CDR3 is 15 amino acids long. The CDR3 spells CASSGLGTANQPQHF. The CDR3 bases are TGTGCCAGCAGTGGGCTCGGGACAGCCAATCAGCCCCAGCATTTT.

In this sample, this clone turned up many times. The J gene is TRBJ2-5, the V gene TRBV13; D uncertain. CDR1 PRHDT and CDR2 FYEKMQ come from the germline V gene (reference sequence). V was trimmed by 2 bases and J by 7 bases, leaving 14 bases between them. This CDR3 is 14 amino acids long. CDR3 protein: CASSLTTKGGTQYF. CDR3 in DNA: TGTGCCAGCAGCTTAACCACCAAGGGCGGGACCCAGTACTTC.

In this sample, this clone turned up a few times. This rearrangement joins TRBV18 to TRBJ2-3; D not resolved. The germline V gene encodes CDR1 KGHSH and CDR2 LQKENI. V shed 8 bases and J shed 0 bases, with 9 bases lying between them. The CDR3 contains 13 residues. CDR3 loop: CASLQSSTDTQYF. CDR3 nucleotides: TGTGCCAGCCTCCAGTCGAGCACAGATACGCAGTATTTT.

This clone was counted only a few times. This sequence joins TRBV5-1 and TRBJ2-7; 7 bases map to TRBD2. Germline V gene lookup returns CDR1 SGHRS and CDR2 YFSETQ. Trimming removed 3 bases from V and 3 bases from J; junction bases left unmatched: 6. There are 14 residues in the CDR3. The CDR3 DNA follows: TGCGCCAGCAGCTCTGGCGGGGGAGGCTACGAGCAGTACTTC. It specifies CASSSGGGGYEQYF.

The V call is TRBV30, the J call TRBJ2-3; 14 bases agree with TRBD2. The V gene's germline CDR1 is GTSNPN and CDR2 SVGIG (reference sequence). This CDR3 comprises 18 residues. The trim removed 1 base at V and 4 bases at J, leaving 10 bases unmatched. CDR3 bases: TGTGCCTGGAGTGCCCAAAGATCGGGACTAGCGGGAGCAGATACGCAGTATTTT. Its translation: CAWSAQRSGLAGADTQYF.

The table lists this clone with a few counts. The chain couples TRBV7-9 to TRBJ1-5; 10 nucleotides line up with TRBD1. The germline V gene encodes CDR1 SEHNR and CDR2 FQNEAQ (reference sequence). The ends lost 5 bases at V and 2 bases at J; junction bases unmatched: 6. The CDR3 spans 16 residues. The CDR3 is CASSRDRGVGNQPQHF. In nucleotides, the CDR3 is TGTGCCAGCAGCCGGGACAGGGGCGTCGGCAATCAGCCCCAGCATTTT.

This chain connects TRBV6-5 to TRBJ2-5, with D perhaps assigned TRBD1 or TRBD2 (5 bases each). In germline, CDR1 is MNHEY, CDR2 SVGAGI. The CDR3 covers 12 residues. The germline V and J ends were trimmed by 3 bases and 14 bases, with 16 bases remaining between them. The CDR3 DNA follows: TGTGCCAGCAGTTATGAGGGACGACACCACTACTTC. Translation: CASSYEGRHHYF.

J is TRBJ2-3 and V is TRBV2; maybe TRBD2 (5 bases). Trimming pared 6 bases from V and 0 bases from J, leaving 13 bases between. The CDR3 is 15 amino acids. Germline V CDR1 and CDR2: SNHLY, FYNNEI. The chain's CDR3 is CASRAAELSTDTQYF. Written as DNA, the CDR3 is TGTGCCAGCAGGGCAGCGGAGCTTAGCACAGATACGCAGTATTTT.

This clone turned up a few times. V gene TRBV25-1 combines with J gene TRBJ1-1; D is perhaps TRBD1 (5 bases). V lost 2 bases and J 0 bases, leaving 10 bases between the germline ends. Looked up from germline, CDR1 is MGHDK and CDR2 is SYGVNS. This CDR3 spans 15 amino acids. The CDR3 nucleotides read TGTGCCAGCAGTGAACCAGGGAGTATGAACACTGAAGCTTTCTTT. It is translated as CASSEPGSMNTEAFF.